This T cell receptor beta chain was profiled in a study of CD8 T cells in Susac syndrome. Whole-study context: Among the sequenced Susac syndrome patients, more than five had active disease while eight were in remission.

The CDR3 runs to 13 residues. CDR1 is SGHRS and CDR2 is YFSETQ in the germline V gene. Random hexamers were used to reverse transcribe an amount of about 0.5 to 1 ug RNA. By means of immunoSEQ multiplex PCR, TCR beta CDR3 spanning 54 Vbeta and 13 Jbeta underwent amplification. TCRdb used MiXCR to reprocess the immunoSEQ multiplex PCR reads, holding one entry per CDR3 protein. The table includes under 200,000 distinct CDR3 sequences, roughly 91% detected once. Sequencing of TCR beta was carried out in blood CD8+ and CD4+ T cells. TEMRA cells were FACS-enriched, with CD8+ and CD4+ T cells isolated negatively. This clonotype has more than one count but fewer than ten. An end of the junction does not agree with germline; a read error may underlie this.

V gene TRBV5-1 combines with J gene TRBJ1-2; D might be TRBD1 (5 bases). The clonotype was recovered from a human donor with Susac syndrome. The sequencing sample was made of CD4+ T cells from PBMCs. The CDR3 region has the DNA TGTGCCAGCAGTTTGGGGCAGGACTATGGCTACACCTTC. Translated: CASSLGQDYGYTF.